These 24 T cell receptor beta chains came from one sample sequenced in a study of blood T cell repertoires in COVID-19. The data were produced by immunoSEQ multiplex PCR, yet TCRdb's version contains in-frame clones alone and is incomplete. The sample carries 75,000 to 100,000 clones, 80% to 90% recorded once. The sample taken for sequencing was peripheral blood. The receptors come from a human donor in a cohort sampled during active COVID-19.

The chain uses TRBV7-6 and TRBJ1-2; 7 bases are shared with TRBD1. CDR3 length: 16 residues. Germline CDR1 SGHVS, CDR2 FNYEAQ. With V trimmed by 2 bases and J by 8 bases, 14 bases remained unmatched. As DNA, the CDR3 is TGTGCCAGCAGCTTAAGTAGGGGACAGACAAGCGGCGGCTACACCTTC. The encoded protein is CASSLSRGQTSGGYTF.

The chain uses TRBV18 and TRBJ2-2, with 7 bases lining up with TRBD1. Germline V gene lookup returns CDR1 KGHSH and CDR2 LQKENI. The CDR3 sequence is 17 residues long. V was pared by 7 bases and J by 0 bases, with 11 bases of the junction left unmatched. CDR3 DNA sequence: TGTGCCAGCTTATTCACCCCAGGGGGAACGAACACCGGGGAGCTGTTTTTT. It translates to CASLFTPGGTNTGELFF.

The chain joins TRBV10-3 to TRBJ1-2; 10 bases line up with TRBD1. This CDR3 comprises 17 residues. J gave up 4 bases and V 3 bases, and 11 bases lay outside the gene matches. Germline CDR1 ENHRY, CDR2 SYGVKD. The CDR3 DNA follows: TGTGCCATCAGTGATCCCCTCCGACAGGGGGCGGTCTATGGCTACACCTTC. It specifies CAISDPLRQGAVYGYTF.

The rearrangement uses TRBV5-1 and TRBJ2-5, with 9 bases that match TRBD2. Germline V gene lookup returns CDR1 SGHRS and CDR2 YFSETQ. V trimming: 0 bases; J trimming: 4 bases; junction bases outside the gene matches: 7. This CDR3 contains 16 residues. The CDR3 nucleotides are TGCGCCAGCAGCTTGGGGGCGGGGGGGCTGCGAGAGACCCAGTACTTC. Protein sequence: CASSLGAGGLRETQYF.

The rearrangement uses TRBV29-1 and TRBJ1-1; D is undetermined. V lost 0 bases and J 4 bases, leaving 15 bases between the germline ends. Germline V gene data show CDR1 as SQVTM and CDR2 as ANQGSEA. The CDR3 totals 15 residues. The CDR3 spells CSVEEPGGPGTEAFF. In DNA form, the CDR3 reads TGCAGCGTTGAAGAGCCGGGTGGCCCGGGCACTGAAGCTTTCTTT.

The chain has TRBV4-2 and TRBJ1-2; tentative D call: TRBD1 (6 bases). The CDR3 consists of 16 residues. Trimming stripped 0 bases from V and 7 bases from J, with 18 bases between. In germline, CDR1 is LGHNA, CDR2 YNFKEQ. CDR3 sequence reads: CASSQDSRGLLGGYTF. For the CDR3, the DNA is TGTGCCAGCAGCCAAGATTCGCGGGGGCTCTTAGGTGGCTACACCTTC.

V and J are TRBV19 and TRBJ2-5; TRBD2 matches at 7 bases. The CDR3 is 16 residues long. Germline CDR1 LNHDA, CDR2 SQIVND (reference sequence). The V segment lost 5 bases and the J segment 5 bases; nucleotides outside the gene matches: 14. CDR3 protein: CASSGEGSYRLETQYF. As DNA, the CDR3 is TGTGCCAGTAGTGGGGAGGGGTCTTACCGTCTTGAGACCCAGTACTTC.

J is TRBJ2-1 and V is TRBV2; TRBD2 matches at 7 bases. The junction had 4 bases not matched to a gene; V was cut back by 6 bases and J by 5 bases. The CDR3 contains 13 residues. Per germline, CDR1 SNHLY and CDR2 FYNNEI. CDR3 protein: CASRWGGDNEQFF. As DNA, the CDR3 is TGTGCCAGCAGGTGGGGGGGAGACAATGAGCAGTTCTTC.

This chain connects TRBV5-6 to TRBJ2-1; TRBD2 is a possible D gene (6 bases). The CDR3 is 16 residues long. Germline lookup yields CDR1 SGHDT and CDR2 YYEEEE. The V and J ends lost 1 base and 6 bases respectively, with 17 bases between them. In DNA, the CDR3 is TGTGCCAGCAGCTTGTCGTGGCGGGATGTTGTCAATGAGCAGTTCTTC. Protein: CASSLSWRDVVNEQFF.

The V gene is TRBV25-1, the J gene TRBJ2-7; 8 positions match TRBD1. Looked up from germline, CDR1 is MGHDK and CDR2 is SYGVNS. This CDR3 contains 14 residues. V lost 1 base and J lost 5; bases outside the gene matches: 4. The CDR3 nucleotides are TGTGCCAGCAGTGAATGGACAGGGTCGAACGAGCAGTACTTC. Amino acids: CASSEWTGSNEQYF.

The chain employs TRBV10-2 and TRBJ1-5; TRBD1 aligns across 7 bases. J lost 3 bases, V lost 3 bases, and 5 bases had no gene match. The CDR3 is 15 amino acids. Germline lookup yields CDR1 WSHSY and CDR2 SAAADI. Here the CDR3 reads CASSEGQVHNQPQHF. CDR3 nucleotides: TGCGCCAGCAGTGAAGGACAGGTTCACAATCAGCCCCAGCATTTT.

The gene calls are TRBV9 and TRBJ2-7; maybe TRBD2 (6 bases). V was shortened by 4 bases and J by 6 bases, with 20 bases between the two germline ends. CDR3 length: 15 residues. Germline CDR1 reads SGDLS; CDR2 reads YYNGEE. CDR3 DNA sequence: TGTGCCAGCAGCCCCCGGGAGAAGAGCTACTCCGAGCAGTACTTC. This encodes CASSPREKSYSEQYF.

The chain has TRBV14 and TRBJ2-4; 9 bases align to TRBD1. The germline gives CDR1 SGHDN, CDR2 FVKESK. The CDR3 is made up of 16 amino acids. J was trimmed by 8 bases and V by 2 bases; bases with no gene match: 10. The CDR3 sequence is CASSQTGTGYEDIQYF. The DNA for the CDR3 is TGTGCCAGCAGCCAAACCGGGACAGGGTATGAGGACATTCAGTACTTC.

The V call is TRBV27, the J call TRBJ2-7; 8 bases match TRBD1. Trimming took 5 bases from V and 5 from J; bases not matched to a gene: 8. Germline CDR1 is MNHEY and CDR2 is SMNVEV (reference sequence). CDR3 size: 14 residues. For the CDR3, the DNA is TGTGCCAGCAGTACTAGTCAGGGGGCCCACGAGCAGTACTTC. Translated, it gives CASSTSQGAHEQYF.

The V call is TRBV5-5, the J call TRBJ1-1, with D possibly being TRBD1 (6 bases). The germline gives CDR1 SGHKS, CDR2 YYEKEE (reference sequence). CDR3 size: 13 residues. Trimming shortened V by 2 bases and J by 5 bases, and 10 bases separated the two germline ends. The CDR3 DNA follows: TGTGCCAGCAGCTTTACAGGGATGACTGAAGCTTTCTTT. Protein product: CASSFTGMTEAFF. Complete variable domain (other parts from reference TRBV5-5 and TRBJ1-1): DAGVTQSPTHLIKTRGQQVTLRCSPISGHKSVSWYQQVLGQGPQFIFQYYEKEERGRGNFPDRFSARQFPNYSSELNVNALLLGDSALYLCASSFTGMTEAFFGQGTRLTVV.

The V call is TRBV3-1 (or the pseudogene TRBV3-2), the J call TRBJ1-3; TRBD1 matches at 7 bases. The trim removed 4 bases at V and 3 bases at J, leaving 0 bases unmatched. Germline V gene lookup returns CDR1 LGHDT and CDR2 YNNKEL (reference sequence). The CDR3 is made up of 13 amino acids. The DNA for the CDR3 is TGTGCCAGCAGCCGACAGGGTGGAAACACCATATATTTT. Encoded protein: CASSRQGGNTIYF.

This clone occurred a few times. The rearrangement links TRBV2 to TRBJ1-2, with 7 bases identical to TRBD1. The V gene end was trimmed by 7 bases and the J gene end by 4 bases; junction bases not matched to a gene: 6. Germline V gives CDR1 SNHLY, CDR2 FYNNEI. CDR3 length equals 13 residues. The CDR3 here is CASIRDSGYGYTF. The CDR3 DNA sequence: TGTGCCAGCATCCGGGACAGTGGCTATGGCTACACCTTC.

This chain joins TRBV3-1 (or the pseudogene TRBV3-2) and TRBJ2-7; perhaps TRBD2 as D (5 bases). CDR3 size: 14 residues. Trimming left V 3 bases short and J 0 bases short, with 9 bases between. Germline assignment: CDR1 LGHDT and CDR2 YNNKEL (reference sequence). CDR3 region: CASSQQLDSYEQYF. The CDR3 nucleotides read TGTGCCAGCAGCCAGCAACTAGACTCCTACGAGCAGTACTTC.

This sequence joins TRBV6-5 and TRBJ1-2; 7 positions agree with TRBD1. CDR1 is MNHEY and CDR2 is SVGAGI in the germline V gene. Unmatched junction bases numbered 11, after V lost 7 bases and J lost 6 bases. The CDR3 is 14 residues long. The CDR3 DNA is TGTGCCAGCATGCAGACAGGGTCTATCAATGGCTACACCTTC. Protein product: CASMQTGSINGYTF.

The chain recombines TRBV6-5 with TRBJ1-5; 8 positions match TRBD1. The CDR3 spans 15 residues. With V trimmed by 6 bases and J by 8 bases, 12 bases remained unmatched. Germline V lookup: CDR1 MNHEY, CDR2 SVGAGI. CDR3 coding DNA: TGTGCCAGCAGATACCGAGACAGGGGATCGGAGCCCCAGCATTTT. The encoded protein is CASRYRDRGSEPQHF.

The chain carries TRBV5-4 and TRBJ2-1; the D is unclear. The CDR3 has 12 amino acids. CDR1 and CDR2 (germline): SGHNT, YYREEE (reference sequence). Trimming removed 1 base from V and 9 bases from J, with 8 bases in between. CDR3 protein: CASSLKPGEQFF. CDR3 nucleotide sequence: TGTGCCAGCAGCTTGAAGCCTGGTGAGCAGTTCTTC.

The V call is TRBV9, the J call TRBJ2-7; 7 nucleotides agree with TRBD1. The length of the CDR3 is 15 residues. Germline V lookup: CDR1 SGDLS, CDR2 YYNGEE. V shed 0 bases, J shed 5 bases, and the junction held 8 bases outside the gene matches. The CDR3 DNA reads as TGTGCCAGCAGCGTAGAAGCCAGGGGGTTCGACGAGCAGTACTTC. Translating gives CASSVEARGFDEQYF.

This clone was recorded at least ten times. The chain links TRBV6-4 to TRBJ2-2; the match to TRBD1 covers 7 bases. J gave up 2 bases and V 6 bases, and 6 bases lay outside the gene matches. Germline V gives CDR1 MRHNA, CDR2 SNTAGT. CDR3 length equals 15 residues. Written as DNA, the CDR3 is TGTGCCAGCAGCCAAACAGGGGATAACACCGGGGAGCTGTTTTTT. This gives the protein CASSQTGDNTGELFF.

The V and J genes are TRBV28 and TRBJ1-3; D is possibly TRBD1 (5 bases). CDR3 length equals 15 residues. The V end was cut by 3 bases, the J end by 0 bases, with 9 bases between. Germline values: CDR1 MDHEN, CDR2 SYDVKM. CDR3 loop: CASSLGRSSGNTIYF. The DNA of the CDR3 is TGTGCCAGCAGTTTGGGGCGGTCCTCTGGAAACACCATATATTTT. Using reference TRBV28 and TRBJ1-3 for the parts outside the CDR3, the full variable domain is DVKVTQSSRYLVKRTGEKVFLECVQDMDHENMFWYRQDPGLGLRLIYFSYDVKMKEKGDIPEGYSVSREKKERFSLILESASTNQTSMYLCASSLGRSSGNTIYFGEGSWLTVV.